These 21 T cell receptor beta chains were all obtained from the same sample, sequenced in a study of blood T cell repertoires in COVID-19. Data came from immunoSEQ multiplex PCR; TCRdb stores just in-frame clones and leaves some out. The profile covers fewer than 200,000 clones, with roughly 80% appearing a single time and 1.5% taken by the ten largest. The sample consisted of peripheral blood. These TCRs come from a human donor in a cohort sampled during active COVID-19.

The chain joins TRBV5-6 to TRBJ2-7, with 10 nucleotides matching TRBD1. Germline V gives CDR1 SGHDT, CDR2 YYEEEE. The trim removed 4 bases at V and 7 bases at J, leaving 11 bases unmatched. CDR3 size: 15 residues. CDR3 sequence: CASSRPGQGLGEQYF. DNA for the CDR3: TGTGCCAGCAGCCGGCCGGGACAGGGGCTGGGGGAGCAGTACTTC.

This chain uses TRBV6-5 with TRBJ1-2, with 9 bases that match TRBD1. This CDR3 has 14 residues. Unmatched junction bases numbered 5, after V lost 6 bases and J lost 3 bases. From germline, CDR1 is MNHEY and CDR2 SVGAGI. CDR3 sequence (DNA): TGTGCCAGCAGGGGGACAGGGATTTACTATGGCTACACCTTC. It codes for CASRGTGIYYGYTF.

This clone was detected a few times. The V gene is TRBV3-1 (or the pseudogene TRBV3-2), the J gene TRBJ2-7; 10 positions match TRBD1. Germline values: CDR1 LGHDT, CDR2 YNNKEL (reference sequence). V dropped 3 bases and J dropped 5; count of bases not matched to a gene: 4. The length of the CDR3 is 14 residues. The CDR3 loop is CASSHGTGVNEQYF. The CDR3 DNA is TGTGCCAGCAGCCACGGGACAGGGGTTAACGAGCAGTACTTC.

The chain employs TRBV12-3 or TRBV12-4 and TRBJ2-2; no definite D call. Trimming pared 3 bases from V and 8 bases from J, leaving 7 bases between. This CDR3 comprises 12 residues. CDR3 loop: CASSLELGELFF. CDR3 nucleotides: TGTGCCAGCAGTTTGGAGCTAGGGGAGCTGTTTTTT.

The rearrangement uses TRBV14 and TRBJ1-3; D perhaps matches TRBD1 (5 bases). The CDR3 runs 16 residues. The V and J ends lost 3 bases and 2 bases respectively, with 14 bases between them. Germline CDR1 SGHDN, CDR2 FVKESK. CDR3 in amino acids: CASSHGGGLTGNTIYF. Written as DNA, the CDR3 is TGTGCCAGCAGCCATGGGGGAGGCCTGACTGGAAACACCATATATTTT.

This chain links TRBV2 with TRBJ2-3, with no clear D. Deletions cut 4 bases from V and 0 bases from J, with 8 bases between. This CDR3 comprises 14 residues. Germline assignment: CDR1 SNHLY and CDR2 FYNNEI. CDR3 DNA sequence: TGTGCCAGCAGTGTACTACTAAGCACAGATACGCAGTATTTT. Protein sequence: CASSVLLSTDTQYF. Full variable domain (outside the CDR3, taken from reference TRBV2 and TRBJ2-3): EPEVTQTPSHQVTQMGQEVILRCVPISNHLYFYWYRQILGQKVEFLVSFYNNEISEKSEIFDDQFSVERPDGSNFTLKIRSTKLEDSAMYFCASSVLLSTDTQYFGPGTRLTVL.

The chain combines TRBV6-5 with TRBJ2-1; 11 bases are a match to TRBD2. With V trimmed by 5 bases and J by 13 bases, 10 bases remained unmatched. The CDR3 runs 14 residues. CDR1 is MNHEY and CDR2 is SVGAGI in the germline V gene. The CDR3 is CASSTPGLAETQFF. The CDR3 region has the DNA TGTGCCAGCAGTACCCCGGGACTAGCGGAAACACAGTTCTTC.

This clone has a handful of counts. CDR3 loop: CASSYQGRRTSNYGYTF. The CDR3 DNA reads as TGTGCCAGCAGTTATCAGGGCAGGAGAACTTCTAACTATGGCTACACCTTC. This chain links TRBV6-2 or TRBV6-3 with TRBJ1-2, with D perhaps matching TRBD1 (5 bases). Trimming stripped 3 bases from V and 0 bases from J, with 17 bases between. Germline-derived CDR1 and CDR2 are MNHEY and SVGEGT. The CDR3 spans 17 residues.

This chain uses TRBV6-6 with TRBJ2-7, with D unclear. Germline assignment: CDR1 MNHNY and CDR2 SVGAGI (reference sequence). The CDR3 is made up of 11 amino acids. Trimming removed 5 bases at V and 6 bases at J, with 8 bases between. In nucleotides, the CDR3 is TGTGCCAGCAGTCGTCAGTCCGAGCAGTACTTC. It encodes CASSRQSEQYF.

The chain couples TRBV7-8 to TRBJ1-6, with TRBD1 matching 8 bases. The germline gives CDR1 SGHVS, CDR2 FQNEAQ. V lost 1 base to trimming and J lost 10 bases; unmatched junction nucleotides: 9. The CDR3 spans 16 residues. The CDR3 DNA reads as TGTGCCAGCAGCTTAGGGTCAGGGGGCCTGAAATCACCCCTCCACTTT. This gives the protein CASSLGSGGLKSPLHF.

This chain uses TRBV19 with TRBJ2-5; D is possibly TRBD1 (7 bases). Germline CDR1 reads LNHDA; CDR2 reads SQIVND (reference sequence). The CDR3 covers 13 residues. V lost 10 bases and J lost 3, with 15 bases in between. This chain's CDR3 is CATNRGTEETQYF. The CDR3 coding sequence is TGTGCCACCAACCGGGGGACAGAAGAGACCCAGTACTTC.

This chain uses TRBV19 with TRBJ1-2, with D maybe TRBD1 (6 bases). There are 14 residues in the CDR3. V was trimmed by 5 bases and J by 4 bases, leaving 14 bases between them. CDR1 and CDR2 from the germline V gene are LNHDA and SQIVND (reference sequence). The CDR3 protein is CASSLPGQFYGYTF. Here the CDR3 DNA reads TGTGCCAGTAGTCTGCCAGGACAGTTCTATGGCTACACCTTC. The full variable domain, with the rest looked up from reference TRBV19 and TRBJ1-2, is DGGITQSPKYLFRKEGQNVTLSCEQNLNHDAMYWYRQDPGQGLRLIYYSQIVNDFQKGDIAEGYSVSREKKESFPLTVTSAQKNPTAFYLCASSLPGQFYGYTFGSGTRLTVV.

V and J are TRBV9 and TRBJ1-2, with D maybe TRBD1 (6 bases). This CDR3 has 14 residues. V was cut by 4 bases and J by 4 bases, with 14 bases left in between. In germline, CDR1 is SGDLS, CDR2 YYNGEE. The CDR3 is CASSRTRGFYGYTF. As DNA, the CDR3 is TGTGCCAGCAGCCGCACCAGGGGTTTCTATGGCTACACCTTC.

The J gene is TRBJ1-3, the V gene TRBV7-2; D gene ambiguous. Trimming removed 1 base at V and 4 bases at J, with 5 bases between. From germline, CDR1 is SGHTA and CDR2 FQGNSA. There are 13 residues in the CDR3. The CDR3 DNA sequence: TGTGCCAGCAGCTTAGACCAGGGAAACACCATATATTTT. Translating gives CASSLDQGNTIYF.

The chain employs TRBV7-2 and TRBJ2-3; 8 bases align to TRBD2. Germline-derived CDR1 and CDR2 are SGHTA and FQGNSA. The CDR3 runs 16 residues. V trimming: 1 base; J trimming: 1 base; junction bases outside the gene matches: 4. This CDR3 is CASSLGWRGGTDTQYF. The CDR3 coding sequence is TGTGCCAGCAGCTTAGGGTGGCGGGGGGGCACAGATACGCAGTATTTT.

V and J are TRBV9 and TRBJ2-7; 8 nucleotides agree with TRBD1. The V gene's germline CDR1 is SGDLS and CDR2 YYNGEE. This CDR3 is 14 amino acids long. The V and J ends lost 3 bases and 2 bases, in that order; junction bases with no gene match: 4. CDR3 sequence: CASSGGQGTYEQYF. The CDR3 DNA reads TGTGCCAGCAGCGGCGGACAGGGAACCTACGAGCAGTACTTC.

CDR3 sequence reads: CASSYQTGIGYTF. Written as DNA, the CDR3 is TGTGCCAGCAGTTACCAGACAGGCATTGGCTACACCTTC. The chain is built from TRBV7-2 and TRBJ1-2, with TRBD1 as a possible D gene (6 bases). Germline assignment: CDR1 SGHTA and CDR2 FQGNSA. This CDR3 has 13 amino acids. The V and J ends lost 6 bases and 7 bases respectively, with 15 bases between them.

This clone was seen a single time. This chain links TRBV7-9 with TRBJ1-2, with 7 nucleotides matching TRBD1. With V trimmed by 6 bases and J by 9 bases, 7 bases remained unmatched. There are 12 residues in the CDR3. Germline CDR1 reads SEHNR; CDR2 reads FQNEAQ (reference sequence). CDR3 region: CASSYDRESYTF. CDR3 in DNA: TGTGCCAGCAGTTATGACAGGGAGAGCTACACCTTC.

The gene calls are TRBV4-3 and TRBJ2-7; the match to TRBD2 covers 7 bases. V shed 0 bases and J 0 bases; nucleotides not matched to a gene: 11. CDR1 and CDR2 (germline): LGHNA, YSLEER. The CDR3 is 18 residues long. The CDR3 spells CASSQDNLPGGSSYEQYF. DNA of the CDR3: TGCGCCAGCAGCCAAGATAATTTGCCGGGAGGAAGCTCCTACGAGCAGTACTTC.

The chain joins TRBV2 to TRBJ2-6, with D possibly TRBD2 on 6 matching bases. From germline, CDR1 is SNHLY and CDR2 FYNNEI. This CDR3 region has 15 residues. V lost 8 bases and J 3 bases, leaving 14 bases between the germline ends. CDR3 sequence: CASGGLLFGANVLTF. The DNA of the CDR3 is TGTGCCAGCGGGGGACTGTTATTTGGGGCCAACGTCCTGACTTTC.

V is TRBV6-2 or TRBV6-3 and J is TRBJ2-7; 11 positions agree with TRBD2. This CDR3 spans 16 amino acids. Trimming took 4 bases from V and 0 from J; bases not matched to a gene: 5. Germline values: CDR1 MNHEY, CDR2 SVGEGT. The CDR3 is CASSSPGTSGSYEQYF. The DNA of the CDR3 is TGTGCCAGCAGTTCCCCCGGGACTAGCGGCTCCTACGAGCAGTACTTC.